This TCR beta chain was identified in a study of blood T cell repertoires in COVID-19. The CDR3 totals 14 residues. Germline CDR1 and CDR2: KGHSH and LQKENI. V lost 2 bases and J lost 4; bases outside the gene matches: 0. This clone appeared once. In the study's own analysis: Estimation of nucleated cell counts relied on the amplification of reference gene primers. TCRdb keeps only in-frame clones here, not all; method: immunoSEQ multiplex PCR. V and J calls plus clone size are reproduced from that table; the DNA served to infer D and trimming. The sample shows 160,000 or so clones, around 84% of them seen only once.

The rearrangement uses TRBV18 and TRBJ2-1; 9 bases fit TRBD2. This TCR was sampled from a man in his forties or fifties with acute or convalescent COVID-19. The sample comprised peripheral blood. CDR3 sequence: CASSPSGGYNEQFF. DNA of the CDR3: TGTGCCAGCTCACCAAGCGGGGGGTACAATGAGCAGTTCTTC.